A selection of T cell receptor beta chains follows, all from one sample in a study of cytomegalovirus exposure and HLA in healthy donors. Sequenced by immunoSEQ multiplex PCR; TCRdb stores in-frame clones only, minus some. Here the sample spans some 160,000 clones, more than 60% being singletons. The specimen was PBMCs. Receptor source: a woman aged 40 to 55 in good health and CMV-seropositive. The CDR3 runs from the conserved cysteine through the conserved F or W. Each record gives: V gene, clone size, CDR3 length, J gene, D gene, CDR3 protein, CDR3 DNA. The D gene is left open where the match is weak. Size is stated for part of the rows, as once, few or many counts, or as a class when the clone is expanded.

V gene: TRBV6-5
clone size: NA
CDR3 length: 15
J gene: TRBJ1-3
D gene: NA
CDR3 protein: CASRQDGFSGNTIYF
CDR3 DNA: TGTGCCAGCAGACAGGACGGGTTTTCTGGAAACACCATATATTTT

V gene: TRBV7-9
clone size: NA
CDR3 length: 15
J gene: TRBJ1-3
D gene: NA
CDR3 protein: CASTMGGDSGNTIYF
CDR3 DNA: TGTGCCAGCACCATGGGAGGGGACTCTGGAAACACCATATATTTT

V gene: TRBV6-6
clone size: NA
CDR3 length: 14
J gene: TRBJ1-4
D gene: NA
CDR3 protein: CASSRGGRDEKLFF
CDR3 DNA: TGTGCCAGCAGTAGGGGAGGACGGGATGAAAAACTGTTTTTT

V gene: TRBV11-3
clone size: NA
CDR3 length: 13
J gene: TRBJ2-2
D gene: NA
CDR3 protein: CASSSGGSEELFF
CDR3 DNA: TGTGCCAGCAGCTCGGGGGGCTCGGAGGAGCTGTTTTTT

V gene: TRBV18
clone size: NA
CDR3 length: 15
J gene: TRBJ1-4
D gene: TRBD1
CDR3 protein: CASSPQGQANEKLFF
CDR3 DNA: TGTGCCAGCTCACCACAGGGACAGGCAAATGAAAAACTGTTTTTT

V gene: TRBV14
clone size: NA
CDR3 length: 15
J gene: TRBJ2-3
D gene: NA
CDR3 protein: CASSRGQARIDTQYF
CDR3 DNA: TGTGCCAGCAGTCGCGGACAAGCTAGGATAGATACGCAGTATTTT

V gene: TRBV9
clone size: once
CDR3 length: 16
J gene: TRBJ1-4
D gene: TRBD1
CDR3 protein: CASSVNPTGANEKLFF
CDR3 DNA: TGTGCCAGCAGCGTAAACCCCACAGGGGCAAATGAAAAACTGTTTTTT

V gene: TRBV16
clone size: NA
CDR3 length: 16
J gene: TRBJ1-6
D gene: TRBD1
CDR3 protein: CASSLQQGAANSPLHF
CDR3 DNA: TGTGCCAGCAGCCTCCAACAGGGGGCAGCTAATTCACCCCTCCACTTT

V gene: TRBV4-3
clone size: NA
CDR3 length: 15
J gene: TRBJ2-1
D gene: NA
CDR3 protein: CASSQATGVPDEQFF
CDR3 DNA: TGCGCCAGCAGCCAGGCTACGGGAGTGCCGGATGAGCAGTTCTTC

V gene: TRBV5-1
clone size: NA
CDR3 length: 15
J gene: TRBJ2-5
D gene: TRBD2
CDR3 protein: CASSWGLTSQETQYF
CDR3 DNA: TGCGCCAGCAGCTGGGGACTAACCTCGCAAGAGACCCAGTACTTC

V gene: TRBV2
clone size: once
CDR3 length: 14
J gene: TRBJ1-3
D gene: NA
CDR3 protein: CASRLSASGNTIYF
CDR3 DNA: TGTGCCAGCAGGCTCAGTGCCTCTGGAAACACCATATATTTT

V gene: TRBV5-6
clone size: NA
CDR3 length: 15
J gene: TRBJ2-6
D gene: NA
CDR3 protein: CASSHQGPGANGLTF
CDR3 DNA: TGTGCCAGCAGCCATCAGGGTCCTGGGGCCAACGGCCTGACTTTC

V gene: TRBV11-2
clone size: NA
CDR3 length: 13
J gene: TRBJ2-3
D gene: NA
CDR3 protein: CASSYPGTDTQYF
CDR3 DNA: TGTGCCAGCAGCTACCCGGGCACAGATACGCAGTATTTT

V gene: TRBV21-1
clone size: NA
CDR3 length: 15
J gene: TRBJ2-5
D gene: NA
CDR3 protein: CASSFVQGSDETQYF
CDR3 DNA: TGTGCCAGCAGCTTCGTACAGGGATCTGATGAGACCCAGTACTTC

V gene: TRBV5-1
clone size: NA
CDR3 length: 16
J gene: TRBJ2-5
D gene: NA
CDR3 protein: CASSSTGMVRVETQYF
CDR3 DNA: TGCGCCAGCAGTTCGACCGGGATGGTTCGGGTGGAGACCCAGTACTTC

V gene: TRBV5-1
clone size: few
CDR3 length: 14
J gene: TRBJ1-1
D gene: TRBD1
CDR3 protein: CASSPRTTGTEAFF
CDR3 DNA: TGCGCCAGCAGCCCCCGAACGACAGGGACTGAAGCTTTCTTT

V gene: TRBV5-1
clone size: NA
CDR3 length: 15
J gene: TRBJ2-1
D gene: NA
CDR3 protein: CASSFNSVEYNEQFF
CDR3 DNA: TGCGCCAGCAGCTTCAACTCCGTTGAATACAATGAGCAGTTCTTC

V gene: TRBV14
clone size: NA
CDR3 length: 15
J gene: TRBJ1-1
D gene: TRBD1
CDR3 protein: CASSHSGTGTLIAFF
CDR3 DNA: TGTGCCAGCAGCCATTCCGGGACAGGGACTTTGATAGCTTTCTTT

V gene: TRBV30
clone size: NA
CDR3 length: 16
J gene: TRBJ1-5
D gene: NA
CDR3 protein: CAWSPRGAIGNQPQHF
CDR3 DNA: TGTGCCTGGAGCCCACGGGGGGCGATTGGCAATCAGCCCCAGCATTTT

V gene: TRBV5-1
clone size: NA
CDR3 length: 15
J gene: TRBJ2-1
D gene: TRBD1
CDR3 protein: CASSLEGQEYNEQFF
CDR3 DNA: TGCGCCAGCAGCTTGGAGGGACAGGAATACAATGAGCAGTTCTTC

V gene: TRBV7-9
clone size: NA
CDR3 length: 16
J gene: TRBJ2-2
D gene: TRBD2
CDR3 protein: CASSLQTSGGTGELFF
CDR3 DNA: TGTGCCAGCAGCTTGCAGACTAGCGGGGGTACCGGGGAGCTGTTTTTT

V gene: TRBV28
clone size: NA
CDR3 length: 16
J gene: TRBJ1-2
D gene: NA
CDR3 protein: CASSPPIWRMGYGYTF
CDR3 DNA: TGTGCCAGCAGTCCCCCAATTTGGAGAATGGGCTATGGCTACACCTTC

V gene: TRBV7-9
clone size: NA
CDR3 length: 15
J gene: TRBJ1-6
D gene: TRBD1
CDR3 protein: CASSSLQGSGSPLHF
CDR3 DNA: TGTGCCAGCAGCTCCTTACAGGGGAGCGGTTCACCCCTCCACTTT

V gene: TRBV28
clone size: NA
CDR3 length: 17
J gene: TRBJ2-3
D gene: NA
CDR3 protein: CASSPLRGSGSLNTQYF
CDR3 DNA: TGTGCCAGCAGTCCCCTTCGCGGTAGCGGTTCACTAAATACGCAGTATTTT